The next 14 T cell receptor beta chains were all read from a single sample in a study of cytomegalovirus exposure and HLA in healthy donors. This PCR relied on a set of 60 Vbeta primers and 13 Jbeta primers. Assay used: immunoSEQ multiplex PCR; TCRdb lists only in-frame clones, some missing. The table shows more than 85,000 clones, with 60% to 85% occurring only once. The specimen was PBMCs. These receptors were taken from a woman aged 40 to 50 in good health and CMV-seropositive.

The chain has TRBV21-1 and TRBJ1-1; TRBD1, the table's D call, was not compared with the DNA. TRBV21-1 is tagged as a pseudogene. The CDR3 is 17 residues long. This CDR3 reads CASSHPGTEPMNTEAFF. The DNA of the CDR3 is TGTGCCAGCAGCCATCCAGGGACAGAACCAATGAACACTGAAGCTTTCTTT.

V and J are TRBV5-1 and TRBJ2-1, with TRBD2 matching over 9 bases. Germline V CDR1 and CDR2: SGHRS, YFSETQ. The CDR3 contains 18 residues. Trimming took 0 bases from V and 8 from J; bases not matched to a gene: 15. CDR3 DNA: TGCGCCAGCAGCTTGGCCGTCCTGGGGACTAGCCCTATCTATGAGCAGTTCTTC. Translated, it gives CASSLAVLGTSPIYEQFF. Together with reference TRBV5-1 and TRBJ2-1, the CDR3 gives the full variable domain: KAGVTQTPRYLIKTRGQQVTLSCSPISGHRSVSWYQQTPGQGLQFLFEYFSETQRNKGNFPGRFSGRQFSNSRSEMNVSTLELGDSALYLCASSLAVLGTSPIYEQFFGPGTRLTVL.

V usage is TRBV4-1 and J usage is TRBJ2-7; D possibly corresponds to TRBD2 (5 bases). CDR1 is MGHRA and CDR2 is YSYEKL in the germline V gene. The CDR3 has 15 residues. Trimming shortened V by 1 base and J by 5 bases, and 15 bases separated the two germline ends. The CDR3 loop reads CASSQVASLHNEQYF. The CDR3, as DNA: TGCGCCAGCAGCCAAGTGGCTAGCCTTCACAACGAGCAGTACTTC.

The chain employs TRBV2 and TRBJ1-5; unclear D gene. V lost 0 bases, J lost 4 bases, and 16 bases lay in between. Germline lookup yields CDR1 SNHLY and CDR2 FYNNEI. The CDR3 loop spans 17 amino acids. The CDR3 DNA follows: TGTGCCAGCAGTGAAGCGCGTGAACAGAAGCCTAATCAGCCCCAGCATTTT. Encoded protein: CASSEAREQKPNQPQHF. The full variable domain, in which reference TRBV2 and TRBJ1-5 provide the parts outside the CDR3, is EPEVTQTPSHQVTQMGQEVILRCVPISNHLYFYWYRQILGQKVEFLVSFYNNEISEKSEIFDDQFSVERPDGSNFTLKIRSTKLEDSAMYFCASSEAREQKPNQPQHFGDGTRLSIL.

CDR3 sequence (DNA): TGTGCCAGCAGTTTTGCGGGGTTTTTAAGCAATCAGCCCCAGCATTTT. As protein: CASSFAGFLSNQPQHF. The rearrangement links TRBV28 to TRBJ1-5; no firm D call. Trimming left V 3 bases short and J 1 base short, with 13 bases between. The CDR3 totals 16 residues. Germline V gene sequence: CDR1 MDHEN, CDR2 SYDVKM.

The chain uses TRBV2 and TRBJ1-1; D not certain. V lost 10 bases, J lost 0 bases, and 9 bases lay in between. The CDR3 sequence is 12 residues long. Per germline, CDR1 SNHLY and CDR2 FYNNEI. CDR3 coding DNA: TGTGCCAACCGGAGGATGAACACTGAAGCTTTCTTT. Protein product: CANRRMNTEAFF.

The V call is TRBV28, the J call TRBJ1-3; D ambiguous. Looked up from germline, CDR1 is MDHEN and CDR2 is SYDVKM. Trimming stripped 4 bases from V and 8 bases from J, with 27 bases between. The CDR3 totals 18 residues. CDR3 coding DNA: TGTGCCAGCAGTTCGACGTATCTCCGGGCGGGAATTGTGCACACCATATATTTT. This encodes CASSSTYLRAGIVHTIYF.

The table lists this clone with a few counts. This rearrangement joins TRBV4-1 to TRBJ1-6; D perhaps matches TRBD1 (5 bases). Trimming shortened V by 0 bases and J by 9 bases, and 21 bases separated the two germline ends. CDR1 and CDR2 (germline): MGHRA, YSYEKL. This CDR3 is built from 18 residues. Here the CDR3 reads CASSQDPAGVRGFSPLHF. CDR3 DNA sequence: TGCGCCAGCAGCCAAGATCCAGCGGGTGTGAGGGGCTTTTCACCCCTCCACTTT.

The chain has TRBV9 and TRBJ2-1; 8 bases align to TRBD1. The V and J ends lost 3 bases and 8 bases, in that order; junction bases with no gene match: 7. Germline V CDR1 and CDR2: SGDLS, YYNGEE. There are 14 residues in the CDR3. CDR3 in DNA: TGTGCCAGCAGCGCAAGGACAGGGAAGCATGAGCAGTTCTTC. It yields the protein CASSARTGKHEQFF.

The rearrangement joins TRBV7-9 to TRBJ2-7; D is perhaps TRBD1 (6 bases). Germline CDR1 reads SEHNR; CDR2 reads FQNEAQ (reference sequence). V shed 5 bases and J shed 4 bases, with 18 bases lying between them. CDR3 length equals 15 residues. CDR3: CASSHNPTRGYEQYF. CDR3 nucleotide sequence: TGTGCCAGCAGCCATAATCCCACGAGGGGGTACGAGCAGTACTTC. Combining the CDR3 with reference TRBV7-9 and TRBJ2-7 gives the whole variable domain DTGVSQNPRHKITKRGQNVTFRCDPISEHNRLYWYRQTLGQGPEFLTYFQNEAQLEKSRLLSDRFSAERPKGSFSTLEIQRTEQGDSAMYLCASSHNPTRGYEQYFGPGTRLTVT.

This chain connects TRBV10-2 to TRBJ1-1; D might be TRBD1 (5 bases). Germline CDR1 reads WSHSY; CDR2 reads SAAADI. The V end was cut by 3 bases, the J end by 4 bases, with 18 bases between. The CDR3 is made up of 16 amino acids. In nucleotides, the CDR3 is TGCGCCAGCAGTGACAGGGAATACTACGCTTCCACTGAAGCTTTCTTT. It specifies CASSDREYYASTEAFF.

The chain links TRBV2 to TRBJ1-1; perhaps TRBD1 as D (6 bases). Germline CDR1 reads SNHLY; CDR2 reads FYNNEI. Trimming cost V 6 bases and J 5 bases, with 13 bases left between them. The CDR3 runs to 13 residues. Here the CDR3 reads CASRVTGSTEAFF. The CDR3 nucleotides are TGTGCCAGCAGGGTCACAGGGTCAACTGAAGCTTTCTTT.

Details on this clone: The sample carries other DNA sequences with the same CDR3. The V call is TRBV5-4, the J call TRBJ2-5, with a tentative D call TRBD1 (7 bases). V was shortened by 4 bases and J by 3 bases, with 13 bases between the two germline ends. CDR3 length: 14 residues. Germline CDR1 and CDR2: SGHNT and YYREEE (reference sequence). DNA for the CDR3: TGTGCCAGCAGCCCAGGAGGGACAGAAGAGACCCAGTACTTC. The encoded protein is CASSPGGTEETQYF.

This chain links TRBV6-6 with TRBJ2-1, with a weak D call TRBD2 (6 bases). Germline CDR1 reads MNHNY; CDR2 reads SVGAGI (reference sequence). CDR3 length: 14 amino acids. Trimming left V 6 bases short and J 1 base short, with 10 bases between. The CDR3 DNA reads TGTGCCAGCAGCCCCAGCGGGTCCTACAATGAGCAGTTCTTC. Its protein product is CASSPSGSYNEQFF.